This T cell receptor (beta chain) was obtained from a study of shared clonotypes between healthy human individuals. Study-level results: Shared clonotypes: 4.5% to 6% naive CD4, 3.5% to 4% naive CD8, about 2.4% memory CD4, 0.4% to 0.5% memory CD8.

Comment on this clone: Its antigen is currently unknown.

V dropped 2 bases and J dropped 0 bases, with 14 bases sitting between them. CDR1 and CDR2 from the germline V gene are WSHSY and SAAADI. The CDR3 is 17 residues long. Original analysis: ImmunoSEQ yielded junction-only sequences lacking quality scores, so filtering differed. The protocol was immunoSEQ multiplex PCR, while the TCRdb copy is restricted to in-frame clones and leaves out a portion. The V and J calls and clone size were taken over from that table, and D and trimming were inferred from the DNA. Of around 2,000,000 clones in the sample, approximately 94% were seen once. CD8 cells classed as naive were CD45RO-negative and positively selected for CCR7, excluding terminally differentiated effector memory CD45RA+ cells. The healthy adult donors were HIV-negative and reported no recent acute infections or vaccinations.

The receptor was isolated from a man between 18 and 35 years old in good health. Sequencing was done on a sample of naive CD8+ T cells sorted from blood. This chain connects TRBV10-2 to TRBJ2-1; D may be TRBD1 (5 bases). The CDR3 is CASSEGAPTVSYNEQFF. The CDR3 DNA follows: TGCGCCAGCAGTGAGGGGGCTCCTACGGTCTCCTACAATGAGCAGTTCTTC.